A selection of T cell receptor beta chains follows, all from one sample in a study of OX40 agonist ivuxolimab in advanced cancers. The table came from immunoSEQ multiplex PCR; TCRdb's copy has only in-frame clones and leaves some out. The sample holds some 66,000 clones; around 85% are singletons and the top ten take about 0.83%. The sample here was CD4+ or CD8+ T cells sorted from blood, taken in a trial of the OX40 agonist ivuxolimab. The receptors originated from an adult with an advanced solid tumor such as melanoma, head and neck, liver or kidney cancer. Both conserved end residues are part of each CDR3. A D gene is named only where the DNA matches it firmly. A row's size may be missing; if present it is once, few, many or a size class.

j_gene	v_gene	abundance	d_gene	CDR3nt	CDR3aa
TRBJ2-7	TRBV6-6	few	.	TGTGCCAGCAGTTACTCGGACTCTTCGCGGGAGCAGTACTTC	CASSYSDSSREQYF
TRBJ2-3	TRBV5-6	.	.	TGTGCCAGCAAATTACAGGGTTCGGATACGCAGTATTTT	CASKLQGSDTQYF
TRBJ2-2	TRBV10-3	.	TRBD1	TGTGCCATCAGTTCAAGACAGGGGGCTGACACCGGGGAGCTGTTTTTT	CAISSRQGADTGELFF
TRBJ1-6	TRBV4-2	.	TRBD1	TGTGCCAGCAGCCAATACGGGACAGGGGGGAATTCACCCCTCCACTTT	CASSQYGTGGNSPLHF
TRBJ2-4	TRBV4-1	.	.	TGCGCCAGCAGCCAACCCCTCGACGGAAGTAAAAACATTCAGTACTTC	CASSQPLDGSKNIQYF
TRBJ2-3	TRBV18	.	.	TGTGCCAGCTCACCCACAGAGACAGGCACAGATACGCAGTATTTT	CASSPTETGTDTQYF
TRBJ2-3	TRBV5-1	once	TRBD2	TGCGCCAGCAGCTCCACTACTAGCGGGGGAAACTCAGATACGCAGTATTTT	CASSSTTSGGNSDTQYF
TRBJ1-6	TRBV4-3	.	.	TGCGCCAGCAGCCAAGACTTCGGGAGCTCCTATAATTCACCCCTCCACTTT	CASSQDFGSSYNSPLHF
TRBJ1-2	TRBV6-5	.	.	TGTGCCAGCAGTCCGGAAAAGGGTGGCTACACCTTC	CASSPEKGGYTF
TRBJ2-2	TRBV7-2	.	TRBD2	TGTGCCAGCAGCTCCCGGACTAGCCTGAACACCGGGGAGCTGTTTTTT	CASSSRTSLNTGELFF
TRBJ1-4	TRBV2	.	.	TGTGCCAGCAGTGGGCGCAGGACTAATGAAAAACTGTTTTTT	CASSGRRTNEKLFF
TRBJ1-5	TRBV30	.	TRBD1	TGTGCCTGGAGTTACGGGACAGCTGATCAGCCCCAGCATTTT	CAWSYGTADQPQHF
TRBJ2-3	TRBV5-6	.	TRBD1	TGTGCCAGCAGAATTACAGGGGGAGATACGCAGTATTTT	CASRITGGDTQYF
TRBJ2-7	TRBV9	.	TRBD1	TGTGCCAGCAGCGGCCTCGGGGGACAGGGTAACGAGCAGTACTTC	CASSGLGGQGNEQYF
TRBJ1-6	TRBV5-1	.	.	TGCGCCAGCAGCTTGGGAGGGTCCTATAATTCACCCCTCCACTTT	CASSLGGSYNSPLHF
TRBJ2-1	TRBV5-4	.	.	TGTGCCAGCAGCTTGGCCAGCGGGAATGAGCAGTTCTTC	CASSLASGNEQFF
TRBJ2-1	TRBV10-3	.	.	TGTGCCATCGGGACGTCGGGCGGCAATGAGCAGTTCTTC	CAIGTSGGNEQFF
TRBJ2-7	TRBV7-2	.	TRBD1	TGTGCCAGCATGAGACAGGGGGAATACGAGCAGTACTTC	CASMRQGEYEQYF
TRBJ1-5	TRBV6-4	.	TRBD1	TGTGCCAGCAGTAACGGACAGGGGGAACAGCCCCAGCATTTT	CASSNGQGEQPQHF
TRBJ1-2	TRBV19	once	.	TGTGCCAGTAGTCACAGGAAGGCTAACTATGGCTACACCTTC	CASSHRKANYGYTF
TRBJ2-1	TRBV7-2	.	.	TGTGCCAGCAGCTTAGTGGGCGGCTTCGCCTACAATGAGCAGTTCTTC	CASSLVGGFAYNEQFF
TRBJ2-2	TRBV30	.	.	TGTGCCTGGAGTGACAGGACCGGGGAGCTGTTTTTT	CAWSDRTGELFF
TRBJ2-6	TRBV18	.	.	TGTGCCAGCTCACCAACAACTGCTGGGGCCAACGTCCTGACTTTC	CASSPTTAGANVLTF
TRBJ1-5	TRBV2	.	.	TGTGCCAGCAGGACCAACAGAAATCAGCCCCAGCATTTT	CASRTNRNQPQHF
TRBJ1-5	TRBV6-4	once	.	TGTGCCAGCAGTGAACGGGAACGCAGGACAGCCATTAGCAATCAGCCCCAGCATTTT	CASSERERRTAISNQPQHF
TRBJ1-4	TRBV30	.	.	TGTGCCTGGAGTACCGCAAATGAAAAACTGTTTTTT	CAWSTANEKLFF
TRBJ2-7	TRBV28	.	TRBD1	TGTGCCAGCAGCCCCAGACAGGGGGCCCACGAGCAGTACTTC	CASSPRQGAHEQYF
TRBJ1-4	TRBV7-6	.	.	TGTGCCAGCAGCTTCAAGGGGGGGTTAGCTAATGAAAAACTGTTTTTT	CASSFKGGLANEKLFF
TRBJ2-3	TRBV10-3	.	TRBD2	TGTGCCATCAGTGGGACTAGTTATAGCACAGATACGCAGTATTTT	CAISGTSYSTDTQYF
TRBJ2-2	TRBV12-5	.	TRBD1	TGTGCTAGTGGTTTGGTACTGGGGACAGGAACCTACACCGGGGAGCTGTTTTTT	CASGLVLGTGTYTGELFF
TRBJ2-7	TRBV7-8	.	.	TGTGCCAGCAGCTTATCAGGGGCAGACTACGAGCAGTACTTC	CASSLSGADYEQYF
TRBJ1-1	TRBV6-1	.	TRBD1	TGTGCCAGCAGTGAAGCGGGGACAGGGAGAGGAACTGAAGCTTTCTTT	CASSEAGTGRGTEAFF
TRBJ2-2	TRBV7-9	.	TRBD1	TGTGCCAGCAGCCGACAGGGGGCTCGTGGCACCGGGGAGCTGTTTTTT	CASSRQGARGTGELFF
TRBJ1-6	TRBV28	.	.	TGTGCCAGCCTCGGGGAGCCATTAGGGAATTCACCCCTCCACTTT	CASLGEPLGNSPLHF
TRBJ1-1	TRBV5-6	.	TRBD1	TGTGCCAGCAGCTCCGGGACAGGGGGCGAAGCTTTCTTT	CASSSGTGGEAFF
TRBJ1-5	TRBV19	few	.	TGTGCCAGTAGTCCCCAACCGGAGGGTAATCAGCCCCAGCATTTT	CASSPQPEGNQPQHF
TRBJ2-5	TRBV19	once	TRBD2	TGTGCCAGTAGGCCGGGACCCGGGGGGTCGGAGACCCAGTACTTC	CASRPGPGGSETQYF
TRBJ2-7	TRBV10-3	many	.	TGTGCCATCAGTGTACAGCCCTACGAGCAGTACTTC	CAISVQPYEQYF
TRBJ1-2	TRBV10-1	.	.	TGCGCCAGCAGACCAGAAACCGACACGAAGCTCCACTATGGCTACACCTTC	CASRPETDTKLHYGYTF
TRBJ2-7	TRBV28	.	.	TGTGCCAGCAGTTCCCTCTACGAGCAGTACTTC	CASSSLYEQYF
TRBJ2-1	TRBV11-1	.	.	TGTGCCAGCAGCTTAGCGGGAACAACGCAGTTCTTC	CASSLAGTTQFF
TRBJ2-3	TRBV27	once	.	TGTGCCAGCTGCCGAGCTAGCACAGATACGCAGTATTTT	CASCRASTDTQYF
TRBJ2-7	TRBV5-4	.	.	TGTGCCAGCAGCCCGGGGGGAGGGGGGCCCAACGAGCAGTACTTC	CASSPGGGGPNEQYF
TRBJ1-1	TRBV4-3	.	.	TGCGCCAGCAGCCAAGAGCCCCGGGCAGGGAGGCAAATGAACACTGAAGCTTTCTTT	CASSQEPRAGRQMNTEAFF
TRBJ1-3	TRBV28	.	TRBD1	TGTGCCAGCAGTGTAATGACAGGGAAAACTGGAAACACCATATATTTT	CASSVMTGKTGNTIYF
TRBJ2-3	TRBV7-9	.	.	TGTGCCAGCAGCTTTTCCCAGCCCACAGATACGCAGTATTTT	CASSFSQPTDTQYF
TRBJ1-1	TRBV4-1	.	.	TGCGCCAGCAGCCCGGGACTATATGGCACTGAAGCTTTCTTT	CASSPGLYGTEAFF